This entry lists 4 T cell receptor beta chains sequenced from one sample in a study of regulatory T cells in long-lasting Graves disease (dated by TCRdb to the early 2020s). The sample's time point, from its label and the paper: newly diagnosed GD, antithyroid drugs for less than 3 months. RNA was extracted from PBMCs in TRIzol for both TCR sequencing and RNA sequencing. Library creation used multiplex PCR. The sequencer was an Illumina HiSeq 4000. To build TCR beta libraries, CDR3 regions were amplified by Arm-PCR using iRepertoire HTBI primers. TCRdb reprocessing: public reads trimmed at Q25 with fastp, clones called with MiXCR, in-frame beta chains kept. Each record represents a unique CDR3 protein, reported with the most common genes and DNA among its rows. This sample holds roughly 500,000 distinct CDR3 sequences; about 13% were observed only once. The ten biggest clones cover roughly 10% of the sample.

These same records also appear under a second study, on T cells in Graves' hyperthyroidism and ophthalmopathy.

The sequences come from peripheral blood mononuclear cells (PBMCs), collected at new diagnosis, from a patient treated with antithyroid drugs. The receptors here all came from a man aged 30 to 39 with Graves disease. Donor details come from another sample of the same person, matched by shared clones.

This clonotype was counted once. A read error may be the cause here, since a much bigger clone is one base away. This chain joins TRBV5-5 and TRBJ2-7, with D hard to call. This CDR3 has 12 amino acids. V lost 3 bases and J 6 bases, leaving 10 bases between the germline ends. Germline CDR1 reads SGHKS; CDR2 reads YYEKEE (reference sequence). This CDR3 is CASSSTDCEQYF. In nucleotides, the CDR3 is TGTGCCAGCAGCTCGACCGACTGCGAGCAGTACTTC.

V gene TRBV5-1 combines with J gene TRBJ2-3, with TRBD2 matching over 13 bases. This CDR3 spans 15 amino acids. V lost 4 bases and J lost 3; bases outside the gene matches: 2. Per germline, CDR1 SGHRS and CDR2 YFSETQ. The CDR3 here is CASSQGLAGTDTQYF. In DNA form, the CDR3 reads TGCGCCAGCAGCCAGGGACTAGCGGGAACAGATACGCAGTATTTT.

This clonotype has at least ten counts. The rearrangement joins TRBV20-1 to TRBJ2-3; D gene ambiguous. The V end was cut by 4 bases, the J end by 0 bases, with 17 bases between. From germline, CDR1 is DFQATT and CDR2 SNEGSKA (reference sequence). The CDR3 extends over 16 amino acids. Here the CDR3 DNA reads TGCAGTGCTATAGCTTGGGAACAAGTAAGCACAGATACGCAGTATTTT. Its protein is CSAIAWEQVSTDTQYF.

In this sample, this clonotype turned up many times. This chain joins TRBV12-3 or TRBV12-4 and TRBJ1-2; no reliable D call. This CDR3 has 14 residues. The ends were cut back, 1 base at V and 3 bases at J, with 9 bases in the middle. This CDR3 is CASSLGLGHYGYTF. The DNA for the CDR3 is TGTGCCAGCAGTTTAGGCCTGGGCCACTATGGCTACACCTTC.